A single sample is the source of the 4 T cell receptor beta chains below, sequenced in a study of blood T cell repertoires in COVID-19. TCRdb's copy holds only in-frame clones and misses some; the assay was immunoSEQ multiplex PCR. Here the sample spans under 110,000 clones, 85% being singletons. The specimen was peripheral blood. These TCRs come from a woman between 65 and 79 years old with active or convalescent COVID-19.

The chain uses TRBV30 and TRBJ1-5, with D hard to call. CDR1 is GTSNPN, CDR2 SVGIG, per germline (reference sequence). V lost 0 bases, J lost 2 bases, and 5 bases lay in between. This CDR3 is built from 13 residues. The CDR3 coding sequence is TGTGCCTGGAGTGTAGAGCGCAATCAGCCCCAGCATTTT. Protein product: CAWSVERNQPQHF.

The chain couples TRBV7-2 to TRBJ2-7; a possible D gene is TRBD1 (6 bases). V was clipped by 2 bases and J by 2 bases, with 13 bases between them. The CDR3 extends over 15 amino acids. In germline, CDR1 is SGHTA, CDR2 FQGNSA. DNA of the CDR3: TGTGCCAGCAGCTTACGGGCCAGGGGAACCTACGAGCAGTACTTC. Translated: CASSLRARGTYEQYF.

The gene calls are TRBV7-9 and TRBJ2-6; D unresolved. The ends were cut back, 1 base at V and 0 bases at J, with 7 bases in the middle. This CDR3 region has 16 residues. Germline CDR1 SEHNR, CDR2 FQNEAQ (reference sequence). CDR3 loop: CASSLGFYSGANVLTF. Here the CDR3 DNA reads TGTGCCAGCAGCTTAGGGTTCTACTCTGGGGCCAACGTCCTGACTTTC.

In its sample, this clone was seen a few times. The chain employs TRBV4-3 and TRBJ2-1; a possible D gene is TRBD2 (6 bases). Per germline, CDR1 LGHNA and CDR2 YSLEER. Trimming stripped 4 bases from V and 6 bases from J, with 10 bases between. The length of the CDR3 is 13 residues. The CDR3 coding sequence is TGCGCCAGCAGCCTGCAGGAGGGCAATGAGCAGTTCTTC. Residues: CASSLQEGNEQFF.